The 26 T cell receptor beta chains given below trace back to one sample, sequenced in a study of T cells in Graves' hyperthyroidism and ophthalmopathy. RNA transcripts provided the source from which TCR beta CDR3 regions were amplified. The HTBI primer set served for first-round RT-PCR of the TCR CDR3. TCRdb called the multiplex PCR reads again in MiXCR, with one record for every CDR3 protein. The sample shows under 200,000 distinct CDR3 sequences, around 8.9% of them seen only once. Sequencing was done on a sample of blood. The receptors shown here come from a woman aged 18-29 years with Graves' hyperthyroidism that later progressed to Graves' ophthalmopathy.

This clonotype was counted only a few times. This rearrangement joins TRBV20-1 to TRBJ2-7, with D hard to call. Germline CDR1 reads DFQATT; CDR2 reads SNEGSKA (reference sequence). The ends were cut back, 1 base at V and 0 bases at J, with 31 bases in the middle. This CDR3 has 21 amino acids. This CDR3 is CSARARTKGHDSNKVSYEQYF. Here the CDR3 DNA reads TGCAGTGCTAGAGCCCGCACGAAGGGTCACGACTCCAACAAGGTCTCCTACGAGCAGTACTTC.

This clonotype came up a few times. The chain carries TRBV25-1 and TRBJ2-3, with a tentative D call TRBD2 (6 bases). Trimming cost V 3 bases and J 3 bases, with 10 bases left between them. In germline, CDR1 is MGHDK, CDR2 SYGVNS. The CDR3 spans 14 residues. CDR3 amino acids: CASSEPGVTDTQYF. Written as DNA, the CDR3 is TGTGCCAGCAGTGAGCCGGGGGTGACAGATACGCAGTATTTT.

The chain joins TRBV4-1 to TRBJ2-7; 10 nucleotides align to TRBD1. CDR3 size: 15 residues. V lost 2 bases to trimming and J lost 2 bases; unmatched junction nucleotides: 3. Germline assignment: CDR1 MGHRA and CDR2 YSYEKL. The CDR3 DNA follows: TGCGCCAGCAGCCAACGGGGACAGGGGACCTACGAGCAGTACTTC. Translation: CASSQRGQGTYEQYF.

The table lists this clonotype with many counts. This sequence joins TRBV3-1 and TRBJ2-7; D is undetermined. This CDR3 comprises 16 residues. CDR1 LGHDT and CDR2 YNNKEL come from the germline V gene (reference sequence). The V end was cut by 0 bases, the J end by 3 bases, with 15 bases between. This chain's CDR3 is CASSQDFQASGYEQYF. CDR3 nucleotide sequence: TGTGCCAGCAGCCAAGATTTTCAGGCATCAGGCTACGAGCAGTACTTC.

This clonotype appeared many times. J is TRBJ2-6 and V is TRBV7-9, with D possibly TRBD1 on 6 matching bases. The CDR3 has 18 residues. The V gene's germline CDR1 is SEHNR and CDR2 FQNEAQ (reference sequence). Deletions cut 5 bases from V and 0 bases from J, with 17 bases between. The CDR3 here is CASSLRHPGVSGANVLTF. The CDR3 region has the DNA TGTGCCAGCAGCCTCAGGCACCCAGGGGTCTCTGGGGCCAACGTCCTGACTTTC.

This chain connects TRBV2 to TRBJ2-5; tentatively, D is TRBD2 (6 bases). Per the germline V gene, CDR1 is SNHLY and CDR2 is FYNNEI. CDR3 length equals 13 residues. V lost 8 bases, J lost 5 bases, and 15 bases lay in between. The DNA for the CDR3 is TGTGCCAGCTCCCGACGGGGGAGGGAGACCCAGTACTTC. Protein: CASSRRGRETQYF.

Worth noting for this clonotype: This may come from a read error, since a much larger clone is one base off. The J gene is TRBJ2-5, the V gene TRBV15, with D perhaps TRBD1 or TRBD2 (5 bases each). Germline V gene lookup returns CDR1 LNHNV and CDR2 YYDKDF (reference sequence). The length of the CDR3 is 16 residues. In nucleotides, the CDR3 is TGTGCCGCCAGCAGAGCCCGGGACGGACCTCAAGAGACCCAGTACTTC. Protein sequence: CAASRARDGPQETQYF.

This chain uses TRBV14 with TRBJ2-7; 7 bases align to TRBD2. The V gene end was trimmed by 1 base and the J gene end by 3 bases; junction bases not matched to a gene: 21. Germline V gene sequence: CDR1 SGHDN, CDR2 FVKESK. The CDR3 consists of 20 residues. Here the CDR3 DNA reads TGTGCCAGCAGCCAAGGTTTTTCCGTGGGAGGGTCAAGGAGTATCTACGAGCAGTACTTC. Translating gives CASSQGFSVGGSRSIYEQYF. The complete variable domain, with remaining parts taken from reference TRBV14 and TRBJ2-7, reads EAGVTQFPSHSVIEKGQTVTLRCDPISGHDNLYWYRRVMGKEIKFLLHFVKESKQDESGMPNNRFLAERTGGTYSTLKVQPAELEDSGVYFCASSQGFSVGGSRSIYEQYFGPGTRLTVT.

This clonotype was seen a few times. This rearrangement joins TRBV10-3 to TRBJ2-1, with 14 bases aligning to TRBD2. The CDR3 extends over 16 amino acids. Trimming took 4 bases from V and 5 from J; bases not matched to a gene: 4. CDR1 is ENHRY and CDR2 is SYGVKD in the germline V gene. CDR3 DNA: TGTGCCATCAGTGTGACTAGCGGGAGGGCGGACAATGAGCAGTTCTTC. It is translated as CAISVTSGRADNEQFF.

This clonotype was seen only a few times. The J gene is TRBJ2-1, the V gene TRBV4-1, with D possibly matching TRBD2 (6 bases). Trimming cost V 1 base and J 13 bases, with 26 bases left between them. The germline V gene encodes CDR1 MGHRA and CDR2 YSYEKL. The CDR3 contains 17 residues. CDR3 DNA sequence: TGCGCCAGCAGCCAAGCGCTGGCTACTCCTACGGGGCGGGGTCAGTTCTTC. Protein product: CASSQALATPTGRGQFF.

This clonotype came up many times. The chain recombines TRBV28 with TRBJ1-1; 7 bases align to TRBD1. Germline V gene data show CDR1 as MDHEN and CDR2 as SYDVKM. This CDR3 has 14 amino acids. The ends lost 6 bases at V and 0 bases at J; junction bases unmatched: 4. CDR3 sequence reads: CASSPTGVNTEAFF. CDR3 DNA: TGTGCCAGCAGCCCTACAGGGGTGAACACTGAAGCTTTCTTT. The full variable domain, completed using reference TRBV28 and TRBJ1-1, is DVKVTQSSRYLVKRTGEKVFLECVQDMDHENMFWYRQDPGLGLRLIYFSYDVKMKEKGDIPEGYSVSREKKERFSLILESASTNQTSMYLCASSPTGVNTEAFFGQGTRLTVV.

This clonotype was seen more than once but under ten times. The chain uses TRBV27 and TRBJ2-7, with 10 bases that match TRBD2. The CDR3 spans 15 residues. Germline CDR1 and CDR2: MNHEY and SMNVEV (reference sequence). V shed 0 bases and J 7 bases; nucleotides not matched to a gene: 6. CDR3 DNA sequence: TGTGCCAGCAGTTTATCGGGAGGTAGCGGGGGGGAGCAGTACTTC. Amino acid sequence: CASSLSGGSGGEQYF.

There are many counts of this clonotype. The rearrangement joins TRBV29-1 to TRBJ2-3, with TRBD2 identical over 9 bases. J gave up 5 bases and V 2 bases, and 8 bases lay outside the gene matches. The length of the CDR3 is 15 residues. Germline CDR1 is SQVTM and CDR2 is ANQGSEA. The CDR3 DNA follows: TGCAGCGTTGAACATGGCGGGAGGGCCATAGATACGCAGTATTTT. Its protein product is CSVEHGGRAIDTQYF.

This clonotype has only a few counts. The CDR3 region has the DNA TGTGCCACCTCATCCGACAGGGGAGAGACCCAGTACTTC. This translates into CATSSDRGETQYF. The chain combines TRBV19 with TRBJ2-5; 8 bases match TRBD1. After removal of 10 bases from V and 4 bases from J, the junction contained 8 bases not matched to a gene. CDR3 length: 13 amino acids. Per the germline V gene, CDR1 is LNHDA and CDR2 is SQIVND (reference sequence).

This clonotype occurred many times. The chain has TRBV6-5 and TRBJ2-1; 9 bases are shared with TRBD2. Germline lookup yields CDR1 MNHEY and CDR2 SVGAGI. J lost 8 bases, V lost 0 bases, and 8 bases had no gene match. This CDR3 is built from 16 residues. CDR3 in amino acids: CASSYSIGTSSHEQFF. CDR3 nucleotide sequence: TGTGCCAGCAGTTACTCGATAGGGACTAGCTCCCATGAGCAGTTCTTC.

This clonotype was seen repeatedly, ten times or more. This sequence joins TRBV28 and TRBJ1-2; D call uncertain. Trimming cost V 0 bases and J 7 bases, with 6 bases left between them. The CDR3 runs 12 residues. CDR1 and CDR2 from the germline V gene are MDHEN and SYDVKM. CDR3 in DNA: TGTGCCAGCAGTTTATGGGGTGGTGGCTACACCTTC. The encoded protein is CASSLWGGGYTF.

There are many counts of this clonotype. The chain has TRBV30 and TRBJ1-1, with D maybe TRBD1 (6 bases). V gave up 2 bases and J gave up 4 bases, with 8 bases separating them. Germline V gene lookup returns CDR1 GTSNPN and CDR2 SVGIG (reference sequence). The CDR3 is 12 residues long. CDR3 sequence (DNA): TGTGCCTGGAGTTTCAGGGGCACTGAAGCTTTCTTT. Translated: CAWSFRGTEAFF.

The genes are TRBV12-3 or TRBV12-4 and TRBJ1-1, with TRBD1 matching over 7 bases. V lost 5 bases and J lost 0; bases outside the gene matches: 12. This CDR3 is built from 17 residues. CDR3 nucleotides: TGTGCCAGCAGTCCATACAGGGGCCATTACCTGAACACTGAAGCTTTCTTT. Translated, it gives CASSPYRGHYLNTEAFF.

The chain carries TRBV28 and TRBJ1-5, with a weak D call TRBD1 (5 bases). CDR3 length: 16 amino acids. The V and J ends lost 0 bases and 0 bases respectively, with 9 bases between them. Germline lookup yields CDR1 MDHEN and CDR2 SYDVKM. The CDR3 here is CASSLWKTVSNQPQHF. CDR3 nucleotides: TGTGCCAGCAGTTTATGGAAGACAGTTAGCAATCAGCCCCAGCATTTT.

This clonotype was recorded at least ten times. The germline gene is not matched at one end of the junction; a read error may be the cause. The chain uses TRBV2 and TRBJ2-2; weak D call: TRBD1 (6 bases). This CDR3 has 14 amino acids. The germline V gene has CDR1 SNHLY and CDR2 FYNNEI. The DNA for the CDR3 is TGTGCCAGCAGGGTAGGGACAAACATCGGGGAGCTGTTTTTT. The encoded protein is CASRVGTNIGELFF.

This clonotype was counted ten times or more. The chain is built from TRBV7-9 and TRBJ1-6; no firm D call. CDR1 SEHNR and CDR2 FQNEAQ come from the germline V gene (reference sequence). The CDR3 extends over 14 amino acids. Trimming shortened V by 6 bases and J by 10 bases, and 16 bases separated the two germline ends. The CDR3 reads CASRLTEGGSPLHF. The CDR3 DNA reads TGTGCCAGCAGGCTAACGGAAGGAGGATCACCCCTCCACTTT.

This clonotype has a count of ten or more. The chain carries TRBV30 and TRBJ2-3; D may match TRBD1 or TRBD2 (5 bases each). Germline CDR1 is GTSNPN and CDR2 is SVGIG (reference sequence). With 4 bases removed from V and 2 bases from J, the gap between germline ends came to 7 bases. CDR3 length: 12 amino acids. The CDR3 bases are TGTGCCTGGATGGGGGACACAGATACGCAGTATTTT. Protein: CAWMGDTDTQYF.

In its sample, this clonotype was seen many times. CDR3 DNA: TGTGCCAGCACCGCGGACATTAATCAGCCCCAGCATTTT. Translation: CASTADINQPQHF. The V gene is TRBV12-3 or TRBV12-4, the J gene TRBJ1-5, with D perhaps matching TRBD1 (5 bases). V was shortened by 7 bases and J by 4 bases, with 11 bases between the two germline ends. The CDR3 has 13 amino acids.

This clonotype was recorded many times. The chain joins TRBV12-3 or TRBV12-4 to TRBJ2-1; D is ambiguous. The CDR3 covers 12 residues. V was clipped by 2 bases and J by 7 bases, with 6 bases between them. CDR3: CASSLLLNEQFF. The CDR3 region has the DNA TGTGCCAGCAGTTTATTGTTGAATGAGCAGTTCTTC.

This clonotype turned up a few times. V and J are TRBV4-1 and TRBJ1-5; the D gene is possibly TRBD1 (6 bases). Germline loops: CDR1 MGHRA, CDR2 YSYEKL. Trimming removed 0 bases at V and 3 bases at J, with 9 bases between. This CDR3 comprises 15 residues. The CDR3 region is CASSQDGGYNQPQHF. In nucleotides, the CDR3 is TGCGCCAGCAGCCAAGATGGGGGCTACAATCAGCCCCAGCATTTT.

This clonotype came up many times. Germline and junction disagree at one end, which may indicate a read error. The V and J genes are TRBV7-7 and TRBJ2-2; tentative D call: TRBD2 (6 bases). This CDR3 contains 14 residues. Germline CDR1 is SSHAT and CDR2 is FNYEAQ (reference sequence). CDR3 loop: CASSLAANTGELFF. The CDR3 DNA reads TGTGCTAGCAGCTTAGCGGCGAACACCGGGGAGCTGTTTTTT.